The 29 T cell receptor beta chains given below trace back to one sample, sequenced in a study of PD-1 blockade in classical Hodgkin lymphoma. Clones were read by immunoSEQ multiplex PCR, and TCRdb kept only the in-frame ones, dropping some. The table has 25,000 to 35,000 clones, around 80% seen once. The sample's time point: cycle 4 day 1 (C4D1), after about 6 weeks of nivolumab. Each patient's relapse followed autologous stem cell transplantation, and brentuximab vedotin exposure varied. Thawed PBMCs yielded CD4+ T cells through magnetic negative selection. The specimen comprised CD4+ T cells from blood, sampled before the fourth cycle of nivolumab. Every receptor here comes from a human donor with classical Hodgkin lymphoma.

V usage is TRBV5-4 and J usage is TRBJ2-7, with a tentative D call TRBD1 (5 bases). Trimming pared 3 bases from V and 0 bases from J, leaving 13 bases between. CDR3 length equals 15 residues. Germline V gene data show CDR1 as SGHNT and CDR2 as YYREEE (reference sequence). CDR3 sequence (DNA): TGTGCCAGCAGCTGGGGCGGATCAAGCTCCTACGAGCAGTACTTC. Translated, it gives CASSWGGSSSYEQYF.

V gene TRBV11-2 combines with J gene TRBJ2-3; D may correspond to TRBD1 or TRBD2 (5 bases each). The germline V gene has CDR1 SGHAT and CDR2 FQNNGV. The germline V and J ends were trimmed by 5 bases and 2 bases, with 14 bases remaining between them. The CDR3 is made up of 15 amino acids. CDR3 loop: CASSPPGPLTDTQYF. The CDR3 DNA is TGTGCCAGCAGCCCGCCGGGACCACTCACAGATACGCAGTATTTT.

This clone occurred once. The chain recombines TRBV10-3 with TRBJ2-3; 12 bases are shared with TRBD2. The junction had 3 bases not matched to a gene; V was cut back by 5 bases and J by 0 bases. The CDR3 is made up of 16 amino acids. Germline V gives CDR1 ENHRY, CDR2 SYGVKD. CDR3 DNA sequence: TGTGCCATCAGTCCTAGCGGGGGGGCTAGCACAGATACGCAGTATTTT. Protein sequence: CAISPSGGASTDTQYF.

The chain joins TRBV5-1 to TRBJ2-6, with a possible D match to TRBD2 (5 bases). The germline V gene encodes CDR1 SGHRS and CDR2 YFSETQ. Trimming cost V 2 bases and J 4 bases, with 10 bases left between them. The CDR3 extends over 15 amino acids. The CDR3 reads CASSFGVGGANVLTF. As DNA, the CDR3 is TGCGCCAGCAGCTTCGGGGTGGGAGGGGCCAACGTCCTGACTTTC.

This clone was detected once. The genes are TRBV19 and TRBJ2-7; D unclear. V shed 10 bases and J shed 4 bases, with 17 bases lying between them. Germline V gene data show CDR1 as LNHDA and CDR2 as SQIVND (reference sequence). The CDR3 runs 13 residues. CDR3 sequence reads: CATASQPIYEQYF. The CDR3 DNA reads TGTGCCACCGCATCCCAACCTATATACGAGCAGTACTTC. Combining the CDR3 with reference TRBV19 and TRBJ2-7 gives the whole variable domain DGGITQSPKYLFRKEGQNVTLSCEQNLNHDAMYWYRQDPGQGLRLIYYSQIVNDFQKGDIAEGYSVSREKKESFPLTVTSAQKNPTAFYLCATASQPIYEQYFGPGTRLTVT.

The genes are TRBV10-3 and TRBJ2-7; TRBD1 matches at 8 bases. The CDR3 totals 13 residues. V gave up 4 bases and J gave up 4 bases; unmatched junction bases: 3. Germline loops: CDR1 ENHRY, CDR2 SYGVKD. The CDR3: CAISAGGGYEQYF. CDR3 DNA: TGTGCCATCAGTGCAGGGGGCGGATACGAGCAGTACTTC.

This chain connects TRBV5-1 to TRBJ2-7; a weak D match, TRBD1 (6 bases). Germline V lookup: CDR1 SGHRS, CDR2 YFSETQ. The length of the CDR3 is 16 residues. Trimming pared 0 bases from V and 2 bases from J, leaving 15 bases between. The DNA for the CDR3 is TGCGCCAGCAGCTTGGTTTCAGGGGCGGGCGCCTACGAGCAGTACTTC. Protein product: CASSLVSGAGAYEQYF.

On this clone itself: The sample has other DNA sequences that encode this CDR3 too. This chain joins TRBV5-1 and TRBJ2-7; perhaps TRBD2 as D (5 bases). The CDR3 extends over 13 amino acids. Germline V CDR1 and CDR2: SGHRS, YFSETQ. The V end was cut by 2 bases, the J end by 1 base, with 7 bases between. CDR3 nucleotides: TGCGCCAGCAGCTTAGAGGGTTCCTACGAGCAGTACTTC. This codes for CASSLEGSYEQYF.

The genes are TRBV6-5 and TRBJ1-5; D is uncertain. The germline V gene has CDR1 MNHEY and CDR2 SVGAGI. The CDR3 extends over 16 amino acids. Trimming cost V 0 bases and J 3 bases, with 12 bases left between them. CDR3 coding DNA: TGTGCCAGCAGTTACTCTGGGCGGGGAGTCAATCAGCCCCAGCATTTT. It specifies CASSYSGRGVNQPQHF.

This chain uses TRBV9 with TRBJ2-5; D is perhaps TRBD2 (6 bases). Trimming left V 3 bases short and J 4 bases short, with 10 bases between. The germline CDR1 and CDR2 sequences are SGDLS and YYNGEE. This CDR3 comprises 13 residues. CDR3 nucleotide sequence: TGTGCCAGCAGCGCGGGACTCCGAGAGACCCAGTACTTC. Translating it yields CASSAGLRETQYF.

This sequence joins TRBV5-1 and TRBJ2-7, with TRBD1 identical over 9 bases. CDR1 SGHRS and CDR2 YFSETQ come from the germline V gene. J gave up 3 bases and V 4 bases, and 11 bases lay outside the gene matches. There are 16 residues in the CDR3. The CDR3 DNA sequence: TGCGCCAGCAGCCCCAGCCCGGGACAGGGTGGCTACGAGCAGTACTTC. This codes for CASSPSPGQGGYEQYF.

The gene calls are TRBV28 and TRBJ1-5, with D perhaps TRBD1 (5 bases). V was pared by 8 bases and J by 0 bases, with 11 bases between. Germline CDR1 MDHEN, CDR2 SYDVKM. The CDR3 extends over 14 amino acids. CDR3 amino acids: CASRQKTSNQPQHF. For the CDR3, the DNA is TGTGCCAGCCGACAGAAGACTAGCAATCAGCCCCAGCATTTT.

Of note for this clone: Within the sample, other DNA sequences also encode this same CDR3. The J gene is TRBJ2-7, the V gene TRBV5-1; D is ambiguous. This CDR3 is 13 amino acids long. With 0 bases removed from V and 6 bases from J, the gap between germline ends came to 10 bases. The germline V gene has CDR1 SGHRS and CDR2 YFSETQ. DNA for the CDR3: TGCGCCAGCAGCTTGGACAGTAGAGGCGAGCAGTACTTC. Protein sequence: CASSLDSRGEQYF.

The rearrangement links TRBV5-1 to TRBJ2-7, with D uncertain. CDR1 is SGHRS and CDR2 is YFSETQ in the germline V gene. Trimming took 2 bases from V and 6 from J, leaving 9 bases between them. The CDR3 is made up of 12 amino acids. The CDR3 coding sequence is TGCGCCAGCAGCTTAGGGCCAAGCGAGCAGTACTTC. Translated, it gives CASSLGPSEQYF.

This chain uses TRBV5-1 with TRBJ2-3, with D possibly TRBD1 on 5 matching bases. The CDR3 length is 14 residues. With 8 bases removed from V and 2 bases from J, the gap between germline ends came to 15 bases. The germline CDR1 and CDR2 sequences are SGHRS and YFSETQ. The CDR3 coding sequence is TGCGCCAGTGACGTCCAGGGTGCCACAGATACGCAGTATTTT. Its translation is CASDVQGATDTQYF.

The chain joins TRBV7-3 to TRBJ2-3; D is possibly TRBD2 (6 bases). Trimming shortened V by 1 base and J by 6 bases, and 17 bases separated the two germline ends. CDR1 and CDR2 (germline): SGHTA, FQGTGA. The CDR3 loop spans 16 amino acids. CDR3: CASSLNQGGTTDTQYF. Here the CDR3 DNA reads TGTGCCAGCAGCTTAAACCAGGGAGGCACGACGGATACGCAGTATTTT.

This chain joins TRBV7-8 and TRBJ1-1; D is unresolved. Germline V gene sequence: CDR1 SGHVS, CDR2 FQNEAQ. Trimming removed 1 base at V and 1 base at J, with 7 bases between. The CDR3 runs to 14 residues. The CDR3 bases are TGTGCCAGCAGCTTAGTGTGGCAGAACACTGAAGCTTTCTTT. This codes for CASSLVWQNTEAFF.

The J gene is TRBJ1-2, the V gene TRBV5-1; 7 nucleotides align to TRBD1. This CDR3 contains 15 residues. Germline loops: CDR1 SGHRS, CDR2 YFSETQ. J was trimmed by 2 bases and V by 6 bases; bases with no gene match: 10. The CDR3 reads CASNQRTGANYGYTF. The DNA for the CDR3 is TGCGCCAGCAACCAACGAACAGGGGCGAACTATGGCTACACCTTC.

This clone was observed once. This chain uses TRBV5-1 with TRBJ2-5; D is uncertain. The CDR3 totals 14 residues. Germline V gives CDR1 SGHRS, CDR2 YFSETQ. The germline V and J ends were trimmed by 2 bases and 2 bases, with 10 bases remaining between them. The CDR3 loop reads CASSFDPYQETQYF. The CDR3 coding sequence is TGCGCCAGCAGCTTCGACCCGTATCAAGAGACCCAGTACTTC. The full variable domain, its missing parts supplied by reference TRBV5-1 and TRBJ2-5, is KAGVTQTPRYLIKTRGQQVTLSCSPISGHRSVSWYQQTPGQGLQFLFEYFSETQRNKGNFPGRFSGRQFSNSRSEMNVSTLELGDSALYLCASSFDPYQETQYFGPGTRLLVL.

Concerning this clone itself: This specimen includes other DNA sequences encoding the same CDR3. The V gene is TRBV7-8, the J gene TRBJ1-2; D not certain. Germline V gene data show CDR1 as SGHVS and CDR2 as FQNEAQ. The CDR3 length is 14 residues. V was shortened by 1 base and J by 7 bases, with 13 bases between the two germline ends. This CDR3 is CASSLGLASFGYTF. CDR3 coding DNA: TGTGCCAGCAGCTTAGGTTTGGCATCCTTTGGCTACACCTTC.

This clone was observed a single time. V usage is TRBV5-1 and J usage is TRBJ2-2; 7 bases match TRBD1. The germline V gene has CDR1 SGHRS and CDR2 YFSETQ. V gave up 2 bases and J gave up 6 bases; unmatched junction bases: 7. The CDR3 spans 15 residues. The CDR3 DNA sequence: TGCGCCAGCAGCTTACGTTTAGGGGGCCCCGGGGAGCTGTTTTTT. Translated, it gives CASSLRLGGPGELFF.

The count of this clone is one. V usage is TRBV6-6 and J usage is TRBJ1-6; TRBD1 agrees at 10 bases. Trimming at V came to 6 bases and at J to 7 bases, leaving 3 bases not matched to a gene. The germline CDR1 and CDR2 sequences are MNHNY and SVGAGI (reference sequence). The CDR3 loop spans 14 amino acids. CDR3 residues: CASRGTGANSPLHF. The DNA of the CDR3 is TGTGCCAGCAGGGGGACAGGGGCGAATTCACCCCTCCACTTT.

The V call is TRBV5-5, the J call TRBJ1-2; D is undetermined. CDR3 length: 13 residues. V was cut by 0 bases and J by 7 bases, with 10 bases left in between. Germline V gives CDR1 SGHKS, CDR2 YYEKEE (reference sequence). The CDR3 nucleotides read TGTGCCAGCAGCTTGGGGGTCTTCGGTGGCTACACCTTC. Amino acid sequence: CASSLGVFGGYTF.

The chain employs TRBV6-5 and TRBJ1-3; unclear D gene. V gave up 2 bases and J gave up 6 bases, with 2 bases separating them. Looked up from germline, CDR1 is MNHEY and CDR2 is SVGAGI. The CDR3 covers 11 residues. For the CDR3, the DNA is TGTGCCAGCAGTTACGAAAACACCATATATTTT. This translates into CASSYENTIYF.

The CDR3 loop reads CAWSVGQGGPTDTQYF. The CDR3 DNA reads as TGTGCCTGGAGTGTGGGACAGGGAGGACCCACAGATACGCAGTATTTT. The chain couples TRBV30 to TRBJ2-3; TRBD1 aligns across 9 bases. V shed 0 bases, J shed 2 bases, and the junction held 6 bases outside the gene matches. The CDR3 runs to 16 residues. Germline V gene lookup returns CDR1 GTSNPN and CDR2 SVGIG (reference sequence).

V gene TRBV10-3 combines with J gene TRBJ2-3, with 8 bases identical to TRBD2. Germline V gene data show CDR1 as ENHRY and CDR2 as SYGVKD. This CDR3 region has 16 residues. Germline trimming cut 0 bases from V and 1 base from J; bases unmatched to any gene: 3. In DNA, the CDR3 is TGTGCCATCAGTGAGTCGAGCGGGGGCGGCACAGATACGCAGTATTTT. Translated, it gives CAISESSGGGTDTQYF.

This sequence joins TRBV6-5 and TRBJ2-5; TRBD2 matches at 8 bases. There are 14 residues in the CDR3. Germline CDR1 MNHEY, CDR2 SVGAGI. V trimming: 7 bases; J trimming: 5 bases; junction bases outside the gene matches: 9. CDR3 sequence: CASMGLGLLETQYF. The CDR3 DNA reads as TGTGCCAGCATGGGACTAGGGCTCTTGGAGACCCAGTACTTC.

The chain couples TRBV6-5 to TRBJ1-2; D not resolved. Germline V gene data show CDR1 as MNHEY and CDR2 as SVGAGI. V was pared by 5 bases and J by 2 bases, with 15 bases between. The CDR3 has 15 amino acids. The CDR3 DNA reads TGTGCCAGCAGTCCCAGACGGGGTGGCAACTATGGCTACACCTTC. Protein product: CASSPRRGGNYGYTF.

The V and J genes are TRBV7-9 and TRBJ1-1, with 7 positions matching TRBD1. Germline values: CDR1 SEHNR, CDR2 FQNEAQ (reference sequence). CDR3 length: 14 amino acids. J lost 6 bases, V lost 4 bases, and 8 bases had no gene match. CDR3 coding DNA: TGTGCCAGCAGCTCGGACAGGATAGTCGCTGAAGCTTTCTTT. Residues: CASSSDRIVAEAFF.